This T cell receptor (beta chain) was found in a study of blood T cell repertoires in COVID-19. Clones were read by immunoSEQ multiplex PCR, and TCRdb kept only the in-frame ones, dropping some. The table shows around 300,000 clones, with 90% occurring only once. Trimming left V 0 bases short and J 4 bases short, with 10 bases between. CDR1 and CDR2 (germline): LNHNV, YYDKDF (reference sequence). CDR3 size: 14 residues. Source material: peripheral blood. This chain connects TRBV15 to TRBJ2-7, with D possibly matching TRBD1 (5 bases). The sequence derives from a woman aged 40-49 years with COVID-19, enrolled during active disease. CDR3: CATSRDRVSYEQYF. In DNA form, the CDR3 reads TGTGCCACCAGCAGAGACAGGGTCTCTTACGAGCAGTACTTC.